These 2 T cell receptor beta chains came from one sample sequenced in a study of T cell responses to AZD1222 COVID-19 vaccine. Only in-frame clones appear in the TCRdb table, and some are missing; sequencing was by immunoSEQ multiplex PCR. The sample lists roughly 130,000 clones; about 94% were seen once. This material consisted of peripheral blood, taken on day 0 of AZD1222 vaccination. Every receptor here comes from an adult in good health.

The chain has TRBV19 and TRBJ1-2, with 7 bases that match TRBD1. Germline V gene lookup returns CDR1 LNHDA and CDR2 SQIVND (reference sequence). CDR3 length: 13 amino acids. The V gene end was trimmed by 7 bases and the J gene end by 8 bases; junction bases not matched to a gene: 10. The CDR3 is CASTRTGVWGYTF. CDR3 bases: TGTGCCAGTACTCGGACAGGCGTTTGGGGCTACACCTTC. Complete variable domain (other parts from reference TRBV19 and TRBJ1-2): DGGITQSPKYLFRKEGQNVTLSCEQNLNHDAMYWYRQDPGQGLRLIYYSQIVNDFQKGDIAEGYSVSREKKESFPLTVTSAQKNPTAFYLCASTRTGVWGYTFGSGTRLTVV.

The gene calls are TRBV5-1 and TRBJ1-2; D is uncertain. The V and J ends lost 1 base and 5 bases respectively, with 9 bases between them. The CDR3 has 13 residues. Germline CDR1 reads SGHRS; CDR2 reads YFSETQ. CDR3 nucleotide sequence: TGCGCCAGCAGCTTGATAGGCCAGTATGGCTACACCTTC. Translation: CASSLIGQYGYTF.